This T cell receptor beta chain was recorded in a study of T cells after somatic rescue of genetic block. The CDR3 extends over 14 amino acids. From germline, CDR1 is MNHEY and CDR2 SVGAGI. The germline V and J ends were trimmed by 0 bases and 0 bases, with 3 bases remaining between them. Generated by immunoSEQ multiplex PCR, the TCRdb table keeps only in-frame clones and is missing some. The data show about 12,000 clones, 71% seen once. This TCR derives from a boy aged 10-17 years. This chain connects TRBV6-5 to TRBJ1-3; D unclear. Sequenced input: peripheral blood mononuclear cells (PBMCs). The CDR3 region is CASSYSASGNTIYF. DNA for the CDR3: TGTGCCAGCAGTTACTCGGCCTCTGGAAACACCATATATTTT.